Given below is one TCR beta chain in context. The antigen it binds to is not known. No base qualities exist here, and no much larger clone lies one base off it. The donors belonged to the validation cohort of about 120 subjects, which was separate from the approximately 700-subject first cohort. To prepare the library, the immunoSEQ multiplex PCR assay was applied. On the authors' methods: A statistical classification framework was developed to diagnose cytomegalovirus status using the catalog of TCR beta chain sequences. The table comes from immuneACCESS by way of TCRdb, which keeps in-frame sequences with V and J called. Part of the clones is missing from these tables; in studies checked, under half for an unresolved V gene and the rest for unknown reasons. V, J and clone size are taken as reported in that table, and D and trimming were inferred from the DNA itself. This sample has under 150,000 clones in its table, and around 87% of those were observed once. The top ten constitute around 10% of the sample.

This specimen comes from a study of cytomegalovirus exposure and HLA in healthy donors (dated by TCRdb to 2016 to 2017). At the level of the whole study: A later analysis indicated that the 120 or so validation repertoires were generated on the platform also employed for the 700 or so repertoires of the first cohort. The study was designed to test whether signatures of past pathogen exposure could be identified by cataloging public T cell receptors. In addition to the first cohort of hundreds of subjects, a separate validation cohort of approximately 130 different subjects was used. High-throughput TCR immunosequencing, statistical association of individual TCRs with disease status, and machine learning were combined to predict cytomegalovirus infection status. General study outcomes and caveats: While some public TCRs were present in many individuals, most TCR sequences turned up only very rarely across donors. The authors suggested that the approach could potentially be generalized to other disease states and immunological phenotypes. All 110 or so repertoires were used to score co-occurrence in the validation cohort in a later analysis, because that analysis had no HLA typing for the cohort. The classifier was reported to diagnose cytomegalovirus status with high specificity and sensitivity in both the original and validation cohorts. In vitro tests confirmed that a few of the cytomegalovirus-associated TCR beta chains recognize cytomegalovirus antigens. In the study, around 150 TCR beta chains were listed as associated with cytomegalovirus. Subsequent analysis determined that TCRs grouped into clusters in the first cohort also showed a tendency toward co-occurrence across the approximately 120 validation repertoires, and approximately 93% of cluster scores exceeded 0.

What was sequenced was PBMCs. The clonotype comes from a man between 18 and 35 years old in good health and CMV-seropositive.

The nucleotide sequence is TGTGCCAGCAGCTTTACAGCCTACAATGAGCAGTTCTTC. This is translated as CASSFTAYNEQFF. This receptor chain uses TRBV5-4 and TRBJ2-1; the D gene identity is not certain. The germline V gene encodes CDR1 SGHNT and CDR2 YYREEE (reference sequence). From the cysteine through the phenylalanine, the CDR3 covers 13 amino acids. The CDR3 DNA has 39 bases and is translated from base 1. Between the V and J ends, shortened by 2 bases and 2 bases respectively, the junction contains 5 bases.